Presented here are 30 T cell receptor beta chains from one specimen sequenced in a study of Ad26.COV2.S vaccination and SARS-CoV-2 variants. TCRdb's copy holds only in-frame clones and misses some; the assay was immunoSEQ multiplex PCR. The sample lists over 400,000 clones; approximately 92% were seen once. Sample treatment: over 15 received Ad26.COV2.S at low or high dose, single or two shots; several received placebo; per-sample allocation not given. Sampling took place 63 days after the first vaccine or placebo injection. The sequences come from peripheral blood, collected in a trial of Ad26.COV2.S vaccine versus placebo. These receptors originate from a person aged 18 to 65 who received the Ad26.COV2.S COVID-19 vaccine or a placebo.

The chain joins TRBV5-1 to TRBJ1-6; D gene uncertain. This CDR3 region has 15 residues. In germline, CDR1 is SGHRS, CDR2 YFSETQ. The V gene lost 3 bases and the J gene lost 0 bases, with 7 bases spanning the gap. The CDR3 spells CASSYRASYNSPLHF. The CDR3 DNA sequence: TGCGCCAGCAGCTACAGAGCCTCCTATAATTCACCCCTCCACTTT.

This chain connects TRBV4-3 to TRBJ2-1; D unresolved. Germline loops: CDR1 LGHNA, CDR2 YSLEER. Trimming stripped 1 base from V and 6 bases from J, with 16 bases between. The CDR3 is 16 residues long. The CDR3 DNA reads as TGCGCCAGCAGCCAAGGGATTGGGTTAGCAATCAATGAGCAGTTCTTC. Residues: CASSQGIGLAINEQFF.

V is TRBV6-5 and J is TRBJ2-5; no clear D. V gave up 2 bases and J gave up 1 base, with 8 bases separating them. Germline CDR1 and CDR2: MNHEY and SVGAGI. This CDR3 spans 14 amino acids. Here the CDR3 reads CASSYGLSQETQYF. For the CDR3, the DNA is TGTGCCAGCAGTTACGGGCTTTCCCAAGAGACCCAGTACTTC.

The chain carries TRBV7-8 and TRBJ2-1, with 12 bases identical to TRBD1. CDR1 SGHVS and CDR2 FQNEAQ come from the germline V gene. V dropped 2 bases and J dropped 1; count of bases not matched to a gene: 9. The CDR3 runs 19 residues. The DNA for the CDR3 is TGTGCCAGCAGCTTATCGGGACAGGGGGCAGGGCCTTCCTACAATGAGCAGTTCTTC. It is translated as CASSLSGQGAGPSYNEQFF.

The chain combines TRBV29-1 with TRBJ1-2; 8 nucleotides agree with TRBD1. This CDR3 spans 14 amino acids. CDR1 and CDR2 from the germline V gene are SQVTM and ANQGSEA. V gave up 6 bases and J gave up 7 bases; unmatched junction bases: 13. The CDR3 coding sequence is TGCAGCGTCAAACTCCTGACAGGGGTAGGTGGCTACACCTTC. This translates into CSVKLLTGVGGYTF.

The chain is built from TRBV25-1 and TRBJ2-2; a possible D gene is TRBD1 (6 bases). Germline values: CDR1 MGHDK, CDR2 SYGVNS. V was cut by 11 bases and J by 4 bases, with 11 bases left in between. This CDR3 comprises 12 residues. The CDR3 coding sequence is TGTGCCGGGGGCTCTGGCACCGGGGAGCTGTTTTTT. Its translation: CAGGSGTGELFF. Variable domain in full (rest from reference TRBV25-1 and TRBJ2-2): EADIYQTPRYLVIGTGKKITLECSQTMGHDKMYWYQQDPGMELHLIHYSYGVNSTEKGDLSSESTVSRIRTEHFPLTLESARPSHTSQYLCAGGSGTGELFFGEGSRLTVL.

This sequence joins TRBV3-1 (or the pseudogene TRBV3-2) and TRBJ2-2, with D uncertain. V was cut by 1 base and J by 3 bases, with 12 bases left in between. The germline CDR1 and CDR2 sequences are LGHDT and YNNKEL (reference sequence). CDR3 length: 16 amino acids. In DNA, the CDR3 is TGTGCCAGCAGCCAAGTCACGGCTCTGGACACCGGGGAGCTGTTTTTT. Protein sequence: CASSQVTALDTGELFF.

The chain is built from TRBV11-2 and TRBJ1-1; no clear D gene. The CDR3 sequence is 13 residues long. Germline V gives CDR1 SGHAT, CDR2 FQNNGV. V shed 3 bases and J shed 2 bases, with 7 bases lying between them. The CDR3 DNA reads TGTGCCAGCAGCTTTACAGATAACACTGAAGCTTTCTTT. Encoded protein: CASSFTDNTEAFF.

The chain employs TRBV28 and TRBJ1-6; 7 bases map to TRBD1. Germline V lookup: CDR1 MDHEN, CDR2 SYDVKM. J was trimmed by 7 bases and V by 8 bases; bases with no gene match: 8. The CDR3 is 14 residues long. The CDR3 region has the DNA TGTGCCAGCCATTCAACAGGGGACAATTCACCCCTCCACTTT. Translation: CASHSTGDNSPLHF. Based on the CDR3 plus reference TRBV28 and TRBJ1-6, the full variable domain is DVKVTQSSRYLVKRTGEKVFLECVQDMDHENMFWYRQDPGLGLRLIYFSYDVKMKEKGDIPEGYSVSREKKERFSLILESASTNQTSMYLCASHSTGDNSPLHFGNGTRLTVT.

The chain has TRBV5-1 and TRBJ2-4, with D maybe TRBD1 (5 bases). Germline V gene data show CDR1 as SGHRS and CDR2 as YFSETQ. V shed 4 bases and J shed 7 bases, with 12 bases lying between them. CDR3 length: 13 residues. The CDR3 protein is CASSLQVENIQYF. CDR3 DNA: TGCGCCAGCAGCCTACAGGTTGAGAACATTCAGTACTTC.

V gene TRBV27 combines with J gene TRBJ2-1; 8 nucleotides align to TRBD1. CDR3 length: 13 residues. Germline values: CDR1 MNHEY, CDR2 SMNVEV (reference sequence). The V segment lost 5 bases and the J segment 10 bases; nucleotides outside the gene matches: 7. The CDR3 coding sequence is TGTGCCAGCAGTCCTACTTGGGACAGGGAGCAGTTCTTC. Amino acid sequence: CASSPTWDREQFF.

This clone was observed once. V is TRBV20-1 and J is TRBJ2-5; 9 bases agree with TRBD2. Germline V CDR1 and CDR2: DFQATT, SNEGSKA (reference sequence). This CDR3 contains 16 residues. The junction had 11 bases not matched to a gene; V was cut back by 3 bases and J by 3 bases. CDR3 in DNA: TGCAGTGCTAGTGGGGCGGGAGGGTGGAGTGAAGAGACCCAGTACTTC. Translating it yields CSASGAGGWSEETQYF.

This sequence joins TRBV2 and TRBJ1-5; D is perhaps TRBD1 (5 bases). Germline assignment: CDR1 SNHLY and CDR2 FYNNEI. This CDR3 has 16 residues. V was shortened by 1 base and J by 6 bases, with 16 bases between the two germline ends. The CDR3 protein is CASSEGRGGNIQPQHF. The CDR3 DNA is TGTGCCAGCAGTGAAGGGAGGGGCGGGAATATTCAGCCCCAGCATTTT. Filled out from reference TRBV2 and TRBJ1-5, the complete variable domain reads EPEVTQTPSHQVTQMGQEVILRCVPISNHLYFYWYRQILGQKVEFLVSFYNNEISEKSEIFDDQFSVERPDGSNFTLKIRSTKLEDSAMYFCASSEGRGGNIQPQHFGDGTRLSIL.

V and J are TRBV10-3 and TRBJ2-7; D possibly corresponds to TRBD1 (6 bases). Trimming stripped 10 bases from V and 3 bases from J, with 13 bases between. CDR3 length equals 12 residues. Per the germline V gene, CDR1 is ENHRY and CDR2 is SYGVKD. CDR3 in amino acids: CATEAGDYEQYF. Written as DNA, the CDR3 is TGTGCCACCGAGGCAGGGGACTACGAGCAGTACTTC.

V is TRBV18 and J is TRBJ1-4, with D perhaps matching TRBD1 (5 bases). Per germline, CDR1 KGHSH and CDR2 LQKENI. Trimming cost V 3 bases and J 8 bases, with 13 bases left between them. The CDR3 contains 14 residues. CDR3 DNA: TGTGCCAGCTCACCGAGGGGTGGTCAGGAAAAACTGTTTTTT. Protein product: CASSPRGGQEKLFF.

The CDR3 loop is CASSPPGQGGEKLFF. DNA for the CDR3: TGTGCCAGCTCACCCCCGGGACAGGGGGGTGAAAAACTGTTTTTT. The chain recombines TRBV18 with TRBJ1-4; 11 bases agree with TRBD1. There are 15 residues in the CDR3. Germline CDR1 reads KGHSH; CDR2 reads LQKENI. Losses at the gene ends were 3 bases for V and 7 bases for J; bases not matched to a gene: 4.

The rearrangement uses TRBV6-5 and TRBJ1-1; unclear D gene. V lost 2 bases and J 0 bases, leaving 4 bases between the germline ends. The CDR3 length is 13 residues. Germline V gives CDR1 MNHEY, CDR2 SVGAGI. The CDR3: CASSYTVNTEAFF. In nucleotides, the CDR3 is TGTGCCAGCAGTTACACGGTGAACACTGAAGCTTTCTTT.

This clone was seen a few times. Different DNA sequences within this sample yield the same CDR3. V is TRBV7-3 and J is TRBJ2-5, with 8 bases that match TRBD1. The J segment lost 3 bases and the V segment lost 3 bases, leaving 0 bases of the junction unmatched. The germline CDR1 and CDR2 sequences are SGHTA and FQGTGA. This CDR3 has 13 amino acids. CDR3 in amino acids: CASSLDREETQYF. Here the CDR3 DNA reads TGTGCCAGCAGCTTGGACAGGGAAGAGACCCAGTACTTC.

The rearrangement joins TRBV13 to TRBJ2-3; 10 bases fit TRBD2. The germline CDR1 and CDR2 sequences are PRHDT and FYEKMQ (reference sequence). This CDR3 spans 14 amino acids. Trimming removed 5 bases from V and 4 bases from J; junction bases left unmatched: 3. CDR3 sequence: CASSTGLAADTQYF. The CDR3 DNA follows: TGTGCCAGCAGCACCGGACTAGCGGCAGATACGCAGTATTTT.

The chain uses TRBV28 and TRBJ2-1; D is possibly TRBD1 or TRBD2 (5 bases each). Germline CDR1 MDHEN, CDR2 SYDVKM. The CDR3 totals 15 residues. Deletions cut 8 bases from V and 0 bases from J, with 14 bases between. The CDR3 spells CASVSGRASYNEQFF. The CDR3 DNA sequence: TGTGCCAGCGTGAGCGGCAGGGCCTCCTACAATGAGCAGTTCTTC.

The chain joins TRBV7-3 to TRBJ2-2; 8 bases align to TRBD1. CDR3 length equals 15 residues. Germline loops: CDR1 SGHTA, CDR2 FQGTGA. Trimming removed 3 bases from V and 4 bases from J; junction bases left unmatched: 4. The CDR3 reads CASSLGQEGTGELFF. As DNA, the CDR3 is TGTGCCAGCAGCTTGGGACAGGAAGGCACCGGGGAGCTGTTTTTT.

CDR3: CASSPRQGFYEQYV. As DNA, the CDR3 is TGTGCCAGCAGTCCTCGACAGGGGTTCTACGAGCAGTACGTC. This chain links TRBV27 with TRBJ2-7, with TRBD1 matching 8 bases. Trimming removed 5 bases from V and 3 bases from J; junction bases left unmatched: 6. From germline, CDR1 is MNHEY and CDR2 SMNVEV (reference sequence). The CDR3 covers 14 residues.

The V and J genes are TRBV5-4 and TRBJ1-3, with TRBD1 matching 8 bases. Germline V lookup: CDR1 SGHNT, CDR2 YYREEE (reference sequence). The CDR3 spans 15 residues. V was clipped by 4 bases and J by 0 bases; unmatched bases: 3. The chain's CDR3 is CASSRTGTSGNTIYF. The CDR3 DNA is TGTGCCAGCAGCAGGACAGGGACCTCTGGAAACACCATATATTTT.

The chain joins TRBV4-1 to TRBJ1-2; D remains ambiguous. The CDR3 sequence is 14 residues long. Per the germline V gene, CDR1 is MGHRA and CDR2 is YSYEKL. V shed 3 bases and J shed 5 bases, with 13 bases lying between them. In DNA, the CDR3 is TGCGCCAGCAGCCAGCGGCCTGAGGGTTATGGCTACACCTTC. Its translation: CASSQRPEGYGYTF.

The V gene is TRBV2, the J gene TRBJ2-5; 15 positions match TRBD2. The CDR3 is made up of 17 amino acids. J was trimmed by 2 bases and V by 6 bases; bases with no gene match: 7. The germline V gene has CDR1 SNHLY and CDR2 FYNNEI. DNA for the CDR3: TGTGCCAGCAGCGGGACTAGCGGGAGGACGCTACAAGAGACCCAGTACTTC. It is translated as CASSGTSGRTLQETQYF.

This sequence joins TRBV7-8 and TRBJ2-5; D perhaps matches TRBD2 (6 bases). Trimming removed 1 base at V and 5 bases at J, with 14 bases between. The CDR3 is 15 residues long. Germline lookup yields CDR1 SGHVS and CDR2 FQNEAQ. This CDR3 reads CASSLVIGRWETQYF. The CDR3 DNA follows: TGTGCCAGCAGCTTAGTAATAGGGAGGTGGGAGACCCAGTACTTC.

The V and J genes are TRBV14 and TRBJ2-7; TRBD1 might be the D (6 bases). Germline V lookup: CDR1 SGHDN, CDR2 FVKESK. The CDR3 totals 12 residues. Trimming pared 4 bases from V and 4 bases from J, leaving 8 bases between. DNA for the CDR3: TGTGCCAGCAGCCGGACAGTTTACGAGCAGTACTTC. Translated, it gives CASSRTVYEQYF.

V is TRBV19 and J is TRBJ1-3, with D unresolved. CDR3 length equals 13 residues. Germline-derived CDR1 and CDR2 are LNHDA and SQIVND (reference sequence). Trimming shortened V by 9 bases and J by 4 bases, and 13 bases separated the two germline ends. CDR3 bases: TGTGCCAGCACCCCCCGGCCCGGAAACACCATATATTTT. Translation: CASTPRPGNTIYF.

This chain uses TRBV7-2 with TRBJ2-7; TRBD1 is a possible D gene (6 bases). The V end lost 4 bases, the J end lost 2 bases, and 9 bases lay between the germline ends. Germline CDR1 reads SGHTA; CDR2 reads FQGNSA. The CDR3 loop spans 13 amino acids. The CDR3 DNA follows: TGTGCCAGCAGCTCGACAGGTCCCTACGAGCAGTACTTC. It yields the protein CASSSTGPYEQYF. Complete variable domain (other parts from reference TRBV7-2 and TRBJ2-7): GAGVSQSPSNKVTEKGKDVELRCDPISGHTALYWYRQSLGQGLEFLIYFQGNSAPDKSGLPSDRFSAERTGGSVSTLTIQRTQQEDSAVYLCASSSTGPYEQYFGPGTRLTVT.

The chain links TRBV5-6 to TRBJ1-2; 9 bases match TRBD1. The junction had 7 bases not matched to a gene; V was cut back by 4 bases and J by 0 bases. Germline CDR1 and CDR2: SGHDT and YYEEEE. The CDR3 is 16 amino acids. The CDR3 loop reads CASSPGQGTANYGYTF. The CDR3 DNA reads as TGTGCCAGCAGCCCTGGACAGGGGACAGCTAACTATGGCTACACCTTC.